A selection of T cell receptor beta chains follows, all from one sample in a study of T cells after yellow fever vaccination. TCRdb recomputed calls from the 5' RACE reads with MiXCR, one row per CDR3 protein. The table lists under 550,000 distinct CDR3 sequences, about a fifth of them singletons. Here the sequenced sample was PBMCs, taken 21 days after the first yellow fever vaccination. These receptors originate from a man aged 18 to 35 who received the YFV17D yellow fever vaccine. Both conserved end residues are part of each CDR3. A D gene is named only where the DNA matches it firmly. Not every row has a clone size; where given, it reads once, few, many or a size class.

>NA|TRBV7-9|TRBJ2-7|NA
TGTGCCAGCAGCTTAATCCGGGGCTTCAACGAGCAGTACTTC
CASSLIRGFNEQYF
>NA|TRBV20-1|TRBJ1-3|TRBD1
TGCAGTGCTATTTCCGGGACAGGTTATTTT
CSAISGTGYF
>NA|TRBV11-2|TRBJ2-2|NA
TGTGCCAGCAGCTCCCTCGGGAGGAACACCGGGGAGCTGTTTTTT
CASSSLGRNTGELFF
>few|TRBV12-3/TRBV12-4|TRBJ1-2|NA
TGTGCCAGCAGTTTCACAGGGATTAATGGCTACACCTTC
CASSFTGINGYTF
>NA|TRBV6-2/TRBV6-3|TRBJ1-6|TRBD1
TGTGCCAGCAGTTCAAGGTCCGGGACAGGGAATTCACCCCTCCACTTT
CASSSRSGTGNSPLHF
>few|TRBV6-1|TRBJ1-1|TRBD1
TGTGCCAGCGGGAAAGGACAGGAAGCCACTGAAGCTTTCTTT
CASGKGQEATEAFF
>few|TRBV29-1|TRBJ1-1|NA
TGCAGCGTTGCTAGGGGTATGAACACTGAAGCTTTCTTT
CSVARGMNTEAFF
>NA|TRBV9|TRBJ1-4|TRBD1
TGTGCCAGCAGCGTAGGGCCAGGGGACAGATCTGAAAAACTGTTTTTT
CASSVGPGDRSEKLFF
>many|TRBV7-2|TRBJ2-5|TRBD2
TGTGCCAGCAGTTTTGGACTAGCGGGAGGGGAGACCCAGTACTTC
CASSFGLAGGETQYF
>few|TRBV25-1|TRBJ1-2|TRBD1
TGTGCCAGCAGTGCACAGGGGGTGAAAGGCTACACCTTC
CASSAQGVKGYTF
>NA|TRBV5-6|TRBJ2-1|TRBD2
TGTGCCAGCAGCTTGGGGGGACTAGCGGGTGGTTATGAGCAGTTCTTC
CASSLGGLAGGYEQFF
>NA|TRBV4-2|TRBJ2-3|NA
TGTGCCAGCAGCCAAGACGGGGCCTCAGGGGCAGATACGCAGTATTTT
CASSQDGASGADTQYF
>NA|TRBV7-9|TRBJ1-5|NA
TGTGCCAGCTCGAGCGGCAGCCTAGCGCCCCAGCATTTT
CASSSGSLAPQHF
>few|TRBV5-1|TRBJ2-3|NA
TGCGCCAGCAGCTGGAGAGGGGACCCAGATACGCAGTATTTT
CASSWRGDPDTQYF
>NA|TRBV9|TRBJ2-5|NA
TGTGCCAGCAGCGTAGCGAGGAACCAAGAGACCCAGTACTTC
CASSVARNQETQYF
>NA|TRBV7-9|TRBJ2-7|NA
TGTGCCAGCAGCCGGATGGGTGGCGTGGTTTACGAGCAGTACTTC
CASSRMGGVVYEQYF
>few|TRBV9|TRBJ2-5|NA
TGTGCCAGCAGCGTCTCCTCGGGGAGTCCGGGGGAGACCCAGTACTTC
CASSVSSGSPGETQYF
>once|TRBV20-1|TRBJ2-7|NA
TGCAGTGCTACACATTTAAAGGGCTCATCCGCCTACGAGCAGTACTTC
CSATHLKGSSAYEQYF
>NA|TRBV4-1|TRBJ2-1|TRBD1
TGCGCCAGCAGCCAAGCACAGGGGATCGATGAGCAGTTCTTC
CASSQAQGIDEQFF
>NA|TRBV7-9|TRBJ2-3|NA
TGTGCCGGCAGCCAACGGGACTCCGAAGCGGATACGCAGTATTTT
CAGSQRDSEADTQYF
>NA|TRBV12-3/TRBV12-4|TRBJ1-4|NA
TGTGCCAGCAGTGCCGGGACCTACTTTGTCGTCGGTGAAAAACTGTTTTTT
CASSAGTYFVVGEKLFF
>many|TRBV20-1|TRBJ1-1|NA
TGCAGTGGCAGGGACGGCGGCCAATGGACTGAAGCTTTCTTT
CSGRDGGQWTEAFF
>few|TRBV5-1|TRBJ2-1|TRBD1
TGCGCCAGCAGCCCCAGGGGGTGGGGCTCCTACAATGAGCAGTTCTTC
CASSPRGWGSYNEQFF
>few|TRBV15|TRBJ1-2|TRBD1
TGTGCCACCAGCAGAGATCGAGGGGGCTGGGGCTACACCTTC
CATSRDRGGWGYTF
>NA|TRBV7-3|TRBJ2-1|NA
TGTGCCAGCAGCCCCGACCTCTACAATGAGCAGTTCTTC
CASSPDLYNEQFF
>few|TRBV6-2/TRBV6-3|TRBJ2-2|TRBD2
TGTGCCAGCAGTCGGACTAGCGACACCGGGGAGCTGTTTTTT
CASSRTSDTGELFF